The 31 T cell receptor beta chains below come from one sample, sequenced in a study of CD8 T cell repertoires and HIV-1 epitope variants. Data came from immunoSEQ multiplex PCR; TCRdb stores just in-frame clones and leaves some out. The sample has about 5,100 clones, around 61% seen once. These receptors' targets are unknown. The material sequenced was cultured CD8+ T cells derived from PBMCs. All receptors come from a male donor with HIV.

CDR3 amino acids: CASNQRTSSYEQYF. In nucleotides, the CDR3 is TGTGCCAGCAATCAGCGGACTAGCAGTTACGAGCAGTACTTC. The V call is TRBV5-6, the J call TRBJ2-7, with TRBD2 matching over 8 bases. V dropped 6 bases and J dropped 4; count of bases not matched to a gene: 9. In germline, CDR1 is SGHDT, CDR2 YYEEEE. CDR3 length: 14 residues.

The rearrangement joins TRBV19 to TRBJ1-1; D is unresolved. Between the trimmed V and J ends, which lost 8 bases and 4 bases, there was a span of 14 bases. The CDR3 is 13 amino acids. The germline V gene encodes CDR1 LNHDA and CDR2 SQIVND (reference sequence). The CDR3 spells CASASGGITEAFF. The DNA for the CDR3 is TGTGCCAGTGCGTCGGGAGGGATCACTGAAGCTTTCTTT. Supplemented by reference TRBV19 and TRBJ1-1, the full variable domain reads DGGITQSPKYLFRKEGQNVTLSCEQNLNHDAMYWYRQDPGQGLRLIYYSQIVNDFQKGDIAEGYSVSREKKESFPLTVTSAQKNPTAFYLCASASGGITEAFFGQGTRLTVV.

The V and J genes are TRBV5-1 and TRBJ2-3, with D perhaps TRBD2 (5 bases). Germline values: CDR1 SGHRS, CDR2 YFSETQ. The CDR3 runs to 15 residues. Trimming took off 4 bases at V and 0 bases at J, with 12 bases between the two ends. The CDR3: CASSPLVRSTDTQYF. CDR3 DNA: TGCGCCAGCAGCCCACTAGTGCGGAGCACAGATACGCAGTATTTT.

This clone was found a few times. The rearrangement links TRBV28 to TRBJ2-7; D gene unclear. Germline assignment: CDR1 MDHEN and CDR2 SYDVKM. The CDR3 consists of 14 residues. The V end was cut by 2 bases, the J end by 3 bases, with 11 bases between. CDR3 sequence: CASSLQAKDYEQYF. As DNA, the CDR3 is TGTGCCAGCAGTTTACAGGCGAAGGACTACGAGCAGTACTTC.

The chain employs TRBV19 and TRBJ2-1; D is undetermined. With 4 bases removed from V and 6 bases from J, the gap between germline ends came to 4 bases. CDR3 size: 11 residues. Germline V gives CDR1 LNHDA, CDR2 SQIVND (reference sequence). DNA for the CDR3: TGTGCCAGTAGTAATTTCAATGAGCAGTTCTTC. Protein product: CASSNFNEQFF.

J is TRBJ1-2 and V is TRBV4-1; no clear D gene. Germline V gene data show CDR1 as MGHRA and CDR2 as YSYEKL. The CDR3 contains 14 residues. V shed 6 bases and J shed 6 bases, with 17 bases lying between them. CDR3 loop: CASSPRENGNGYTF. For the CDR3, the DNA is TGCGCCAGCAGTCCCCGGGAGAATGGAAATGGCTACACCTTC.

The chain combines TRBV10-3 with TRBJ2-7; 10 bases fit TRBD1. CDR3 length equals 17 residues. Germline CDR1 reads ENHRY; CDR2 reads SYGVKD. V was pared by 11 bases and J by 5 bases, with 21 bases of the junction left unmatched. CDR3 coding DNA: TGTGCCCACCAGGAAGGAGGGACAGGGGCGCCGGGGGACGAGCAGTACTTC. The encoded protein is CAHQEGGTGAPGDEQYF.

This chain uses TRBV5-1 with TRBJ1-4, with unresolved D. From germline, CDR1 is SGHRS and CDR2 YFSETQ. The germline V and J ends were trimmed by 5 bases and 0 bases, with 5 bases remaining between them. This CDR3 comprises 13 residues. The CDR3 DNA reads TGCGCCAGCAGAGTTGCAACTAATGAAAAACTGTTTTTT. Residues: CASRVATNEKLFF. The full variable domain, completed using reference TRBV5-1 and TRBJ1-4, is KAGVTQTPRYLIKTRGQQVTLSCSPISGHRSVSWYQQTPGQGLQFLFEYFSETQRNKGNFPGRFSGRQFSNSRSEMNVSTLELGDSALYLCASRVATNEKLFFGSGTQLSVL.

The rearrangement links TRBV28 to TRBJ2-5, with D perhaps assigned TRBD1 or TRBD2 (5 bases each). CDR3 size: 15 residues. Germline V lookup: CDR1 MDHEN, CDR2 SYDVKM. The ends were cut back, 7 bases at V and 2 bases at J, with 17 bases in the middle. CDR3 protein: CASTPLGETQETQYF. The CDR3 region has the DNA TGTGCCAGCACCCCCTTGGGGGAAACGCAAGAGACCCAGTACTTC.

The chain has TRBV15 and TRBJ1-1; 7 bases agree with TRBD1. V lost 5 bases and J lost 6; bases outside the gene matches: 9. The CDR3 is made up of 14 amino acids. The germline V gene encodes CDR1 LNHNV and CDR2 YYDKDF (reference sequence). CDR3 protein: CATSAHPTGPEAFF. For the CDR3, the DNA is TGTGCCACCAGCGCACACCCGACAGGGCCTGAAGCTTTCTTT. Full variable domain (remainder filled in from reference TRBV15 and TRBJ1-1): DAMVIQNPRYQVTQFGKPVTLSCSQTLNHNVMYWYQQKSSQAPKLLFHYYDKDFNNEADTPDNFQSRRPNTSFCFLDIRSPGLGDTAMYLCATSAHPTGPEAFFGQGTRLTVV.

The chain links TRBV7-9 to TRBJ1-4; weak D call: TRBD1 (5 bases). Germline CDR1 is SEHNR and CDR2 is FQNEAQ (reference sequence). The V end was cut by 5 bases, the J end by 7 bases, with 14 bases between. The CDR3 extends over 14 amino acids. The CDR3, as DNA: TGTGCCAGCAGCGCCGGCAGGGAGGGTGAAAAACTGTTTTTT. This sequence encodes CASSAGREGEKLFF.

A few counts support this clone. V gene TRBV4-3 combines with J gene TRBJ1-1; D uncertain. CDR3 length: 14 amino acids. Trimming shortened V by 1 base and J by 1 base, and 7 bases separated the two germline ends. Germline V lookup: CDR1 LGHNA, CDR2 YSLEER. The CDR3 nucleotides are TGCGCCAGCAGCCAAGGAGGAAGGAACACTGAAGCTTTCTTT. It encodes CASSQGGRNTEAFF.

The genes are TRBV7-3 and TRBJ2-7; weak D call: TRBD2 (6 bases). Trimming stripped 2 bases from V and 6 bases from J, with 8 bases between. Germline V lookup: CDR1 SGHTA, CDR2 FQGTGA. This CDR3 spans 12 amino acids. The CDR3 here is CASSLRAGEQYF. Written as DNA, the CDR3 is TGTGCCAGCAGCTTACGAGCGGGCGAGCAGTACTTC.

V is TRBV5-1 and J is TRBJ2-1; 9 bases map to TRBD1. V trimming: 3 bases; J trimming: 2 bases; junction bases outside the gene matches: 3. Germline loops: CDR1 SGHRS, CDR2 YFSETQ. This CDR3 region has 15 residues. In DNA, the CDR3 is TGCGCCAGCAGCTCGACAGGGGGGACCTACAATGAGCAGTTCTTC. Translated, it gives CASSSTGGTYNEQFF.

The genes are TRBV21-1 and TRBJ2-7; the DNA was not used to check the table's D call, TRBD1. TRBV21-1 is recorded as a pseudogene. The CDR3 loop spans 16 amino acids. For the CDR3, the DNA is TGTGCCAGCAGCAAAGAGGAGGACAGGGTCAGCTACGAGCAGTACTTC. The encoded protein is CASSKEEDRVSYEQYF.

The CDR3 sequence: CASSLGVGGPVTDTQYF. For the CDR3, the DNA is TGTGCCAGCAGCTTAGGAGTCGGGGGGCCGGTCACAGATACGCAGTATTTT. The chain couples TRBV13 to TRBJ2-3; tentatively, D is TRBD2 (7 bases). Germline loops: CDR1 PRHDT, CDR2 FYEKMQ (reference sequence). The CDR3 sequence is 17 residues long. With 0 bases removed from V and 2 bases from J, the gap between germline ends came to 15 bases.

This rearrangement joins TRBV28 to TRBJ1-3, with D perhaps TRBD1 (6 bases). V lost 8 bases, J lost 4 bases, and 12 bases lay in between. This CDR3 spans 13 amino acids. The V gene's germline CDR1 is MDHEN and CDR2 SYDVKM. The CDR3 here is CASSRTEGNTIYF. The CDR3 DNA is TGTGCCAGCTCCAGGACAGAGGGAAACACCATATATTTT.

The chain recombines TRBV30 with TRBJ2-5; TRBD2 matches 10 bases. The CDR3 is 17 residues long. Germline lookup yields CDR1 GTSNPN and CDR2 SVGIG (reference sequence). The junction had 11 bases not matched to a gene; V was cut back by 2 bases and J by 2 bases. The CDR3 DNA is TGTGCCTGGAGTACCGCTCTAGCGGGGGTACCTCAAGAGACCCAGTACTTC. Amino acids: CAWSTALAGVPQETQYF.

The rearrangement uses TRBV28 and TRBJ2-1; D might be TRBD2 (6 bases). The germline gives CDR1 MDHEN, CDR2 SYDVKM. Trimming removed 5 bases from V and 7 bases from J, with 15 bases in between. This CDR3 contains 14 residues. The CDR3 region has the DNA TGTGCCAGCAGTGCCTCCGGGACTCGGAATGAGCAGTTCTTC. Encoded protein: CASSASGTRNEQFF.

The V gene is TRBV5-8, the J gene TRBJ1-2; D unresolved. The CDR3 is 13 residues long. V lost 1 base to trimming and J lost 2 bases, with 6 bases between them. Per the germline V gene, CDR1 is SGHTS and CDR2 is YDEGEE. This CDR3 is CASSLLNNYGYTF. The CDR3 DNA sequence: TGTGCCAGCAGCTTGCTAAACAACTATGGCTACACCTTC.

In this sample, this clone turned up a few times. The genes are TRBV7-2 and TRBJ2-7; 9 positions agree with TRBD1. The germline V gene has CDR1 SGHTA and CDR2 FQGNSA. The CDR3 length is 15 residues. V was pared by 5 bases and J by 2 bases, with 7 bases of the junction left unmatched. CDR3 nucleotides: TGTGCCAGCAGCCGGACAGGGGACTTTACCTACGAGCAGTACTTC. Translating it yields CASSRTGDFTYEQYF.

The chain joins TRBV14 to TRBJ2-3, with D maybe TRBD1 (6 bases). V was cut by 5 bases and J by 2 bases, with 14 bases left in between. In germline, CDR1 is SGHDN, CDR2 FVKESK. This CDR3 has 15 residues. CDR3 coding DNA: TGTGCCAGCAGCTCCCTCGACAGGTACACAGATACGCAGTATTTT. It specifies CASSSLDRYTDTQYF.

CDR3 sequence: CASSSDRADEQYF. CDR3 bases: TGTGCCAGCAGTTCAGACAGGGCAGACGAGCAGTACTTC. The rearrangement uses TRBV28 and TRBJ2-7, with 7 bases that match TRBD1. The CDR3 loop spans 13 amino acids. Trimming at V came to 4 bases and at J to 5 bases, leaving 5 bases not matched to a gene. Germline loops: CDR1 MDHEN, CDR2 SYDVKM. Using reference TRBV28 and TRBJ2-7 for the parts outside the CDR3, the full variable domain is DVKVTQSSRYLVKRTGEKVFLECVQDMDHENMFWYRQDPGLGLRLIYFSYDVKMKEKGDIPEGYSVSREKKERFSLILESASTNQTSMYLCASSSDRADEQYFGPGTRLTVT.

The chain links TRBV13 to TRBJ1-2; 7 positions agree with TRBD1. The trim removed 2 bases at V and 5 bases at J, leaving 8 bases unmatched. There are 15 residues in the CDR3. Germline lookup yields CDR1 PRHDT and CDR2 FYEKMQ (reference sequence). CDR3 residues: CASSLRGGQSYGYTF. CDR3 in DNA: TGTGCCAGCAGCTTAAGAGGGGGACAGTCTTATGGCTACACCTTC.

The sample holds a few counts of this clone. The chain uses TRBV29-1 and TRBJ2-3; TRBD2 is a possible D gene (5 bases). The CDR3 is made up of 15 amino acids. The germline V gene encodes CDR1 SQVTM and CDR2 ANQGSEA. Deletions cut 1 base from V and 4 bases from J, with 15 bases between. CDR3 sequence: CSVEGGPPRADTQYF. In DNA form, the CDR3 reads TGCAGCGTTGAAGGCGGACCGCCGAGGGCAGATACGCAGTATTTT.

This chain connects TRBV29-1 to TRBJ2-3, with TRBD1 matching 10 bases. The CDR3 runs to 16 residues. CDR1 and CDR2 from the germline V gene are SQVTM and ANQGSEA. Unmatched junction bases numbered 10, after V lost 3 bases and J lost 4 bases. The CDR3 DNA reads as TGCAGCGTTGACGAAGTAGGGACAGGGGACTCAGATACGCAGTATTTT. It yields the protein CSVDEVGTGDSDTQYF.

This chain uses TRBV11-2 with TRBJ1-2, with D tentatively TRBD1 (6 bases). V lost 2 bases, J lost 6 bases, and 16 bases lay in between. Per germline, CDR1 SGHAT and CDR2 FQNNGV. The CDR3 is 15 amino acids. CDR3 loop: CASSLQGNFENGYTF. The CDR3 nucleotides read TGTGCCAGCAGCTTACAGGGGAATTTTGAAAATGGCTACACCTTC.

The rearrangement joins TRBV25-1 to TRBJ2-1; D not certain. V dropped 5 bases and J dropped 9 bases, with 8 bases sitting between them. Germline lookup yields CDR1 MGHDK and CDR2 SYGVNS. This CDR3 has 11 residues. The CDR3 sequence is CASSRLGEQFF. In nucleotides, the CDR3 is TGTGCCAGCAGTCGGCTCGGTGAGCAGTTCTTC. Full variable domain (outside the CDR3, taken from reference TRBV25-1 and TRBJ2-1): EADIYQTPRYLVIGTGKKITLECSQTMGHDKMYWYQQDPGMELHLIHYSYGVNSTEKGDLSSESTVSRIRTEHFPLTLESARPSHTSQYLCASSRLGEQFFGPGTRLTVL.

This clone was seen more than once but under ten times. The chain links TRBV6-1 to TRBJ2-7; perhaps TRBD1 as D (5 bases). The length of the CDR3 is 14 residues. Germline CDR1 reads MNHNS; CDR2 reads SASEGT. Between the trimmed V and J ends, which lost 3 bases and 0 bases, there was a span of 9 bases. The CDR3 protein is CASSDQGSSYEQYF. CDR3 DNA sequence: TGTGCCAGCAGTGATCAGGGAAGCTCCTACGAGCAGTACTTC.

The genes are TRBV7-9 and TRBJ1-6, with D uncertain. The germline CDR1 and CDR2 sequences are SEHNR and FQNEAQ (reference sequence). This CDR3 is 14 amino acids long. The germline V and J ends were trimmed by 0 bases and 7 bases, with 7 bases remaining between them. The CDR3 reads CASSLAAGNSPLHF. CDR3 bases: TGTGCCAGCAGCTTAGCGGCCGGGAATTCACCCCTCCACTTT.

CDR3 in DNA: TGTGCCAGCAGCCAAGATGGCGGGGATAATGCTAACTATGGCTACACCTTC. Translation gives CASSQDGGDNANYGYTF. The rearrangement uses TRBV4-2 and TRBJ1-2; D is undetermined. Germline assignment: CDR1 LGHNA and CDR2 YNFKEQ. This CDR3 contains 17 residues. V was clipped by 0 bases and J by 0 bases, with 14 bases between them.